This T cell receptor (beta chain) appears in the sequencing data of a study of T-cell reconstitution after alpha-beta-depleted transplantation in children. The V end was cut by 1 base, the J end by 1 base, with 5 bases between. The CDR3 contains 13 residues. Per the germline V gene, CDR1 is SGHRS and CDR2 is YFSETQ. The library targeted TCRbeta and was prepared with unique molecular identifiers. TCRdb itself ran the PCR reads through MiXCR, one entry per CDR3 protein. The sample has around 450,000 distinct CDR3 sequences; roughly two fifths are singletons. This clonotype has at least ten counts. Its matching antigen is unknown. Study-level points and caveats: One year post-transplant, T-cell counts and diversity were largely derived from T cells produced anew.

The gene calls are TRBV5-1 and TRBJ1-2; the D is unclear. The clonotype comes from a girl aged 2 to 9 with aplastic anemia, due to receive a stem cell transplant. This material consisted of PBMCs, taken before TCRalphabeta/CD19-depleted stem cell transplant. For the CDR3, the DNA is TGCGCCAGCAGCTTGAAGATTAACTATGGCTACACCTTC. It translates to CASSLKINYGYTF.